This T cell receptor (beta chain) was identified in a study of identifying expanded T cells in peripheral blood. V lost 0 bases, J lost 0 bases, and 9 bases lay in between. Germline V gene lookup returns CDR1 LGHNA and CDR2 YSLEER. This CDR3 comprises 16 residues. Assay: immunoSEQ multiplex PCR; the TCRdb copy retains only in-frame clones and omits some. The table lists about 100,000 clones, approximately 88% of them singletons. During the collection period, no donor immune events like infections were recorded. On this clone itself: The antigen is not known.

General study results and limits: Differentially abundant clones: 0.95 to 1.5 between replicates, 16.4 at about two weeks, around 20 at four.

This TCR was sampled from a person between 18 and 75 years old in good health. This sequence joins TRBV4-3 and TRBJ1-3; D is unclear. Material for sequencing was blood. The CDR3 DNA reads as TGCGCCAGCAGCCAAGAAGCCGGCGGCTCTGGAAACACCATATATTTT. Translating gives CASSQEAGGSGNTIYF.